A single sample is the source of the 22 T cell receptor beta chains below, sequenced in a study of blood T cells in healthy people across ages. The second PCR ran about 6 to 12 cycles with a sample-barcoded 5' primer and J-beta primers. TCRdb re-called the 5' RACE reads with MiXCR, one entry per CDR3 protein. The table shows hundreds of thousands of distinct CDR3 sequences, with 44% occurring only once. Sequenced sample: blood. These receptors came from a man aged 55 to 70 in good health.

A word on this clonotype: Mismatch with germline at one junction end may stem from a read error. V gene TRBV6-2 or TRBV6-3 combines with J gene TRBJ2-2; TRBD2 matches at 7 bases. From germline, CDR1 is MNHEY and CDR2 SVGEGT. This CDR3 has 13 residues. CDR3 sequence reads: CPPGGGFTGELFF. As DNA, the CDR3 is TGCCCCCCGGGCGGGGGATTCACCGGGGAGCTGTTTTTT.

The V and J genes are TRBV20-1 and TRBJ2-5; 11 bases align to TRBD1. The CDR3 totals 16 residues. J gave up 5 bases and V 6 bases, and 14 bases lay outside the gene matches. Germline V gene lookup returns CDR1 DFQATT and CDR2 SNEGSKA (reference sequence). The DNA for the CDR3 is TGCAGTGCGACCGTGGGGACAGGGGGACTTGAGGAGACCCAGTACTTC. Translated, it gives CSATVGTGGLEETQYF.

This chain links TRBV6-6 with TRBJ2-7; D might be TRBD1 (5 bases). The CDR3 sequence is 13 residues long. Deletions cut 9 bases from V and 7 bases from J, with 19 bases between. In germline, CDR1 is MNHNY, CDR2 SVGAGI (reference sequence). The CDR3 is CASLQVTLGEQYF. The CDR3 DNA sequence: TGTGCCAGTTTACAGGTCACCCTGGGGGAGCAGTACTTC.

This clonotype has just a few counts. The chain combines TRBV7-2 with TRBJ2-7, with 14 bases aligning to TRBD2. The J segment lost 4 bases and the V segment lost 5 bases, leaving 7 bases of the junction unmatched. The CDR3 has 16 amino acids. Germline lookup yields CDR1 SGHTA and CDR2 FQGNSA. CDR3: CASSRRLAGGNYEQYF. CDR3 nucleotides: TGTGCCAGCAGCCGTCGACTAGCGGGGGGGAATTACGAGCAGTACTTC.

On this clonotype: A read error may explain this, as a much larger clone is one base away. This rearrangement joins TRBV4-1 to TRBJ2-7; the D gene is possibly TRBD2 (6 bases). The V gene lost 3 bases and the J gene lost 0 bases, with 18 bases spanning the gap. This CDR3 spans 17 amino acids. Germline CDR1 reads MGHRA; CDR2 reads YSYEKL. CDR3 in amino acids: CASSQERVRAGSYEQYF. The DNA of the CDR3 is TGCGCCAGCAGCCAGGAAAGGGTGCGAGCGGGCTCCTACGAGCAGTACTTC.

This rearrangement joins TRBV6-9 to TRBJ1-2, with D possibly being TRBD1 (5 bases). Germline V gene data show CDR1 as MNHGY and CDR2 as SVAAGI. V lost 7 bases and J lost 9, with 9 bases in between. The CDR3 consists of 10 residues. The CDR3 nucleotides are TGTGCCAGCACTCGGGGCAGCTACACCTTC. This sequence encodes CASTRGSYTF.

This sequence joins TRBV6-2 or TRBV6-3 and TRBJ1-4, with 7 bases aligning to TRBD1. CDR1 MNHEY and CDR2 SVGEGT come from the germline V gene. This CDR3 comprises 15 residues. The trim removed 4 bases at V and 2 bases at J, leaving 4 bases unmatched. The CDR3 loop reads CASSSPTGTNEKLFF. The DNA for the CDR3 is TGTGCCAGCAGTTCCCCGACAGGGACTAATGAAAAACTGTTTTTT.

This clonotype was detected a few times. For the CDR3, the DNA is TGTGCCAGCAGCCGTAGCGCCCTTTCGGCCGCCAAAAACATTCAGTACTTC. Translation: CASSRSALSAAKNIQYF. The gene calls are TRBV7-2 and TRBJ2-4; D might be TRBD2 (5 bases). The CDR3 consists of 17 residues. V was cut by 5 bases and J by 1 base, with 18 bases left in between. The V gene's germline CDR1 is SGHTA and CDR2 FQGNSA.

This chain links TRBV20-1 with TRBJ1-5, with no clear D. The CDR3 has 13 residues. Germline lookup yields CDR1 DFQATT and CDR2 SNEGSKA (reference sequence). V lost 5 bases and J 4 bases, leaving 12 bases between the germline ends. DNA of the CDR3: TGCAGTGCTGAGAGAGGTGGGAATCAGCCCCAGCATTTT. Its translation: CSAERGGNQPQHF.

The rearrangement uses TRBV11-1 and TRBJ2-7; 9 bases agree with TRBD1. The CDR3 has 15 amino acids. Per the germline V gene, CDR1 is SGHAT and CDR2 is FQDESV (reference sequence). Unmatched junction bases numbered 10, after V lost 6 bases and J lost 4 bases. The CDR3 DNA follows: TGTGCCAGCAGAAAGACCGGGACAGGGTTTTACGAGCAGTACTTC. It specifies CASRKTGTGFYEQYF.

The V gene is TRBV27, the J gene TRBJ2-5; D might be TRBD1 or TRBD2, each matching 6 bases. Trimming shortened V by 2 bases and J by 0 bases, and 13 bases separated the two germline ends. This CDR3 region has 16 residues. Per the germline V gene, CDR1 is MNHEY and CDR2 is SMNVEV (reference sequence). CDR3 nucleotide sequence: TGTGCCAGCAGTTTACTGGGGGGCCAACACCAAGAGACCCAGTACTTC. This encodes CASSLLGGQHQETQYF.

The genes are TRBV4-1 and TRBJ1-5; D gene uncertain. V shed 1 base and J shed 3 bases, with 1 base lying between them. The CDR3 contains 12 residues. CDR1 MGHRA and CDR2 YSYEKL come from the germline V gene. CDR3 coding DNA: TGCGCCAGCAGCCAAGTCAATCAGCCCCAGCATTTT. Its translation is CASSQVNQPQHF.

This chain uses TRBV28 with TRBJ2-1; D is ambiguous. The J call is uncertain, as TRBJ2-7 better fits the DNA end. This CDR3 is built from 12 residues. From germline, CDR1 is MDHEN and CDR2 SYDVKM. The DNA for the CDR3 is TGTGCCAGCAGTTTAACCTACAATGAGCAGTACTTC. The encoded protein is CASSLTYNEQYF.

The J gene is TRBJ1-6, the V gene TRBV6-2 or TRBV6-3; 7 bases are shared with TRBD1. CDR3 length: 15 amino acids. Germline values: CDR1 MNHEY, CDR2 SVGEGT. The V gene end was trimmed by 6 bases and the J gene end by 9 bases; junction bases not matched to a gene: 11. The chain's CDR3 is CASSRGTVHLSPLHF. The CDR3 nucleotides read TGTGCCAGCAGCCGCGGGACAGTACACCTTTCACCCCTCCACTTT.

This clonotype was picked up a small number of times. The chain couples TRBV12-3 or TRBV12-4 to TRBJ2-7; possible D gene TRBD1, 5 bases. Trimming shortened V by 6 bases and J by 2 bases, and 11 bases separated the two germline ends. CDR3 size: 13 residues. The CDR3 region has the DNA TGTGCCAGCAGCTCGGACAAGCCCTACGAGCAGTACTTC. Translated, it gives CASSSDKPYEQYF.

This clonotype was detected once. The V and J genes are TRBV7-3 and TRBJ2-1; 9 positions agree with TRBD1. This CDR3 contains 15 residues. Trimming took 3 bases from V and 5 from J; bases not matched to a gene: 5. Per the germline V gene, CDR1 is SGHTA and CDR2 is FQGTGA. CDR3 DNA sequence: TGTGCCAGCAGCTTGGGGGACAGGGACGACAATGAGCAGTTCTTC. Translating gives CASSLGDRDDNEQFF.

J is TRBJ2-4 and V is TRBV2; no clear D. Matching the DNA end better, TRBJ2-7 makes the J call doubtful. The germline V gene has CDR1 SNHLY and CDR2 FYNNEI. The CDR3 has 14 amino acids. CDR3 nucleotide sequence: TGTGCCAGCAGTACGTCTAGACGGTACTACGAGCAGTACTTC. Protein product: CASSTSRRYYEQYF.

This sequence joins TRBV25-1 and TRBJ1-2; 9 bases agree with TRBD1. Germline lookup yields CDR1 MGHDK and CDR2 SYGVNS. V was clipped by 6 bases and J by 1 base; unmatched bases: 9. This CDR3 region has 16 residues. CDR3 bases: TGTGCCAGCAGCGGACAGGGGACAGACCTTAACTATGGCTACACCTTC. Amino acid sequence: CASSGQGTDLNYGYTF.

V and J are TRBV28 and TRBJ2-3, with 10 bases lining up with TRBD2. From germline, CDR1 is MDHEN and CDR2 SYDVKM. CDR3 length: 18 amino acids. Trimming removed 5 bases from V and 8 bases from J; junction bases left unmatched: 19. Here the CDR3 DNA reads TGTGCCAGCAGTCCACTGGGGCTAGCGGGGGCGCAACAGGGTACGCAGTATTTT. Its translation: CASSPLGLAGAQQGTQYF.

The gene calls are TRBV14 and TRBJ1-1, with D unclear. Germline V gene sequence: CDR1 SGHDN, CDR2 FVKESK. Trimming stripped 0 bases from V and 4 bases from J, with 12 bases between. The CDR3 has 15 amino acids. CDR3 amino acids: CASSQEGSLGTEAFF. CDR3 sequence (DNA): TGTGCCAGCAGCCAAGAGGGCAGCTTAGGCACTGAAGCTTTCTTT. The whole variable domain, remainder taken from reference TRBV14 and TRBJ1-1, is EAGVTQFPSHSVIEKGQTVTLRCDPISGHDNLYWYRRVMGKEIKFLLHFVKESKQDESGMPNNRFLAERTGGTYSTLKVQPAELEDSGVYFCASSQEGSLGTEAFFGQGTRLTVV.

Of note for this clonotype: One base away lies a much larger clone, so this may be a sequencing read error. CDR3 residues: CVSGQSNEKLFF. The CDR3 DNA reads TGTGTCAGCGGCCAGTCTAATGAAAAACTGTTTTTT. The gene calls are TRBV2 and TRBJ1-4, with D uncertain. The CDR3 runs 12 residues. CDR1 and CDR2 from the germline V gene are SNHLY and FYNNEI.

This clonotype showed up just a few times. J is TRBJ2-1 and V is TRBV20-1; 7 bases are a match to TRBD2. Germline V CDR1 and CDR2: DFQATT, SNEGSKA (reference sequence). V was pared by 3 bases and J by 1 base, with 15 bases of the junction left unmatched. This CDR3 spans 18 amino acids. CDR3 sequence (DNA): TGCAGTGCTAGTTCGCACCAGACGGCGGGGGTATCCTACAATGAGCAGTTCTTC. Its protein product is CSASSHQTAGVSYNEQFF.